Following are 13 T cell receptor beta chains from one sample sequenced in a study of PD-1 blockade in mismatch repair-deficient tumors. Here immunoSEQ multiplex PCR was the method, and the copy in TCRdb shows in-frame clones only, minus some. The sample holds about 68,000 clones; 70% to 85% are singletons and the top ten take 4.5% to 7%. The specimen comprised peripheral blood, sampled 2 weeks after starting pembrolizumab. The receptors shown here come from an adult with mismatch repair-deficient cancer.

This clone came up once. The chain carries TRBV11-2 and TRBJ2-3; no reliable D call. The germline V gene encodes CDR1 SGHAT and CDR2 FQNNGV. This CDR3 comprises 14 residues. Trimming pared 0 bases from V and 3 bases from J, leaving 7 bases between. CDR3 sequence reads: CASSLDRGTDTQYF. For the CDR3, the DNA is TGTGCCAGCAGCTTAGATCGAGGAACAGATACGCAGTATTTT. The full variable domain, with the rest looked up from reference TRBV11-2 and TRBJ2-3, is EAGVAQSPRYKIIEKRQSVAFWCNPISGHATLYWYQQILGQGPKLLIQFQNNGVVDDSQLPKDRFSAERLKGVDSTLKIQPAKLEDSAVYLCASSLDRGTDTQYFGPGTRLTVL.

The chain joins TRBV28 to TRBJ1-5; D not resolved. V was clipped by 4 bases and J by 0 bases, with 7 bases between them. Germline lookup yields CDR1 MDHEN and CDR2 SYDVKM. The CDR3 is 14 residues long. The CDR3, as DNA: TGTGCCAGCAGTTCCCAGGATAGCAATCAGCCCCAGCATTTT. Residues: CASSSQDSNQPQHF. The full variable domain, in which reference TRBV28 and TRBJ1-5 provide the parts outside the CDR3, is DVKVTQSSRYLVKRTGEKVFLECVQDMDHENMFWYRQDPGLGLRLIYFSYDVKMKEKGDIPEGYSVSREKKERFSLILESASTNQTSMYLCASSSQDSNQPQHFGDGTRLSIL.

V is TRBV7-3 and J is TRBJ2-3; possibly TRBD1 or TRBD2 for D (5 bases each). Germline V lookup: CDR1 SGHTA, CDR2 FQGTGA. CDR3 size: 14 residues. Trimming left V 6 bases short and J 2 bases short, with 12 bases between. The CDR3 nucleotides are TGTGCCAGCAGTTCCGGGACGTCCACAGATACGCAGTATTTT. As protein: CASSSGTSTDTQYF. Combining the CDR3 with reference TRBV7-3 and TRBJ2-3 gives the whole variable domain GAGVSQTPSNKVTEKGKYVELRCDPISGHTALYWYRQSLGQGPEFLIYFQGTGAADDSGLPNDRFFAVRPEGSVSTLKIQRTERGDSAVYLCASSSGTSTDTQYFGPGTRLTVL.

The genes are TRBV29-1 and TRBJ2-5; D is perhaps TRBD1 (6 bases). The CDR3 is 12 residues long. Between the trimmed V and J ends, which lost 7 bases and 2 bases, there was a span of 11 bases. CDR1 is SQVTM, CDR2 ANQGSEA, per germline. CDR3 coding DNA: TGCAGCGCCCAGGACAGTCAAGAGACCCAGTACTTC. Protein: CSAQDSQETQYF.

The chain couples TRBV7-6 to TRBJ2-3, with D perhaps matching TRBD2 (5 bases). This CDR3 has 17 amino acids. With 5 bases removed from V and 4 bases from J, the gap between germline ends came to 22 bases. In germline, CDR1 is SGHVS, CDR2 FNYEAQ. CDR3 DNA sequence: TGTGCCAGCAGCGATCCCGACGGGGAGTTGAGGTCAGATACGCAGTATTTT. Translation gives CASSDPDGELRSDTQYF. The full variable domain, completed using reference TRBV7-6 and TRBJ2-3, is GAGVSQSPRYKVTKRGQDVALRCDPISGHVSLYWYRQALGQGPEFLTYFNYEAQQDKSGLPNDRFSAERPEGSISTLTIQRTEQRDSAMYRCASSDPDGELRSDTQYFGPGTRLTVL.

The chain joins TRBV6-4 to TRBJ2-2, with no clear D. Per the germline V gene, CDR1 is MRHNA and CDR2 is SNTAGT. V lost 8 bases and J 4 bases, leaving 14 bases between the germline ends. The CDR3 spans 14 residues. Here the CDR3 DNA reads TGTGCCAGCGCTGGAACCCCGGGCACCGGGGAGCTGTTTTTT. This gives the protein CASAGTPGTGELFF.

This clone was found once. This chain connects TRBV6-1 to TRBJ2-7, with D unresolved. The CDR3 covers 11 residues. V was trimmed by 3 bases and J by 4 bases, leaving 4 bases between them. Germline CDR1 is MNHNS and CDR2 is SASEGT. CDR3 in DNA: TGTGCCAGCAGTGAGGCATACGAGCAGTACTTC. Translation gives CASSEAYEQYF.

This rearrangement joins TRBV5-1 to TRBJ2-5, with TRBD2 matching over 9 bases. CDR3 length equals 14 residues. V shed 4 bases and J 3 bases; nucleotides not matched to a gene: 4. Per the germline V gene, CDR1 is SGHRS and CDR2 is YFSETQ. The CDR3 bases are TGCGCCAGCAGCAATAGCGGGAGTGAAGAGACCCAGTACTTC. This codes for CASSNSGSEETQYF.

The rearrangement links TRBV13 to TRBJ2-2; 7 bases map to TRBD2. The CDR3 spans 16 residues. The V segment lost 1 base and the J segment 5 bases; nucleotides outside the gene matches: 7. Germline values: CDR1 PRHDT, CDR2 FYEKMQ (reference sequence). CDR3 DNA sequence: TGTGCCAGCAGCTTAGTCGGCGGGAGACGGACCGGGGAGCTGTTTTTT. It specifies CASSLVGGRRTGELFF.

V and J are TRBV27 and TRBJ2-1; 8 bases are a match to TRBD2. The V and J ends lost 0 bases and 13 bases, in that order; junction bases with no gene match: 5. The CDR3 sequence is 13 residues long. The V gene's germline CDR1 is MNHEY and CDR2 SMNVEV (reference sequence). The CDR3 reads CASSLSGLGYQFF. For the CDR3, the DNA is TGTGCCAGCAGTTTATCGGGACTAGGGTACCAGTTCTTC.

This clone was counted many times. The chain has TRBV6-1 and TRBJ1-5; TRBD1 aligns across 7 bases. Trimming took 1 base from V and 2 from J; bases not matched to a gene: 5. This CDR3 has 16 amino acids. CDR1 is MNHNS and CDR2 is SASEGT in the germline V gene. This CDR3 reads CASSEGQGRGNQPQHF. The CDR3 region has the DNA TGTGCCAGCAGTGAAGGACAGGGTCGTGGCAATCAGCCCCAGCATTTT.

The J gene is TRBJ1-1, the V gene TRBV18; D is ambiguous. V lost 5 bases, J lost 3 bases, and 7 bases lay in between. This CDR3 spans 12 amino acids. In germline, CDR1 is KGHSH, CDR2 LQKENI. The CDR3 region is CASSKSDTEAFF. CDR3 bases: TGTGCCAGCTCAAAAAGCGACACTGAAGCTTTCTTT.

The rearrangement joins TRBV29-1 to TRBJ1-1; TRBD1 might be the D (5 bases). CDR1 SQVTM and CDR2 ANQGSEA come from the germline V gene. The CDR3 loop spans 13 amino acids. V shed 8 bases and J shed 6 bases, with 19 bases lying between them. The CDR3 DNA reads as TGCAGCCATGAGGGGTTGGCGGACGCTGAAGCTTTCTTT. Its protein is CSHEGLADAEAFF.